A selection of T cell receptor beta chains follows, all from one sample in a study of blood T cell repertoires in COVID-19. Assay: immunoSEQ multiplex PCR; the TCRdb copy retains only in-frame clones and omits some. The sample lists 250,000 to 300,000 clones, around 83% seen once, with 4.5% to 6.5% in the top ten. Source material: peripheral blood. These receptor sequences come from a man at least 80 years old with acute or convalescent COVID-19. CDR3s include the opening cysteine and the closing phenylalanine or tryptophan. Each record gives: V gene, J gene, CDR3 protein.

TRBV3-1/TRBV3-2	TRBJ2-7	CASSRPGLAGGHEQYF
TRBV3-1/TRBV3-2	TRBJ1-4	CASSQYRGPNEKLFF
TRBV30	TRBJ1-2	CAWSSGRSGGYTF
TRBV18	TRBJ2-5	CASSPRTGAQETQYF
TRBV11-1	TRBJ1-2	CASSRGQGGNYGYTF
TRBV12-5	TRBJ2-5	CASGLGTGTIQETQYF
TRBV7-2	TRBJ2-1	CASSPLAGGYNEQFF
TRBV28	TRBJ1-3	CASSSQLTNTIYF
TRBV5-3	TRBJ2-7	CARSTYGGECEQYF
TRBV28	TRBJ1-2	CASSLLRQSPYGYTF
TRBV29-1	TRBJ2-2	CSVDQSGSTGELFF
TRBV5-1	TRBJ2-6	CASSLAGVSGANVLTF
TRBV6-5	TRBJ2-3	CASKRSGGSTDTQYF
TRBV6-5	TRBJ1-1	CASSPRATNTEAFF
TRBV30	TRBJ1-1	CAWSVRGAGTEAFF
TRBV6-5	TRBJ2-1	CASHRTSGHPEQFF
TRBV3-1/TRBV3-2	TRBJ1-1	CASSQVEGAGEAFF
TRBV3-1/TRBV3-2	TRBJ1-1	CASSQAGGDTEAFF
TRBV7-9	TRBJ2-5	CASSARLAGPRTQYF
TRBV28	TRBJ1-2	CASSGTGYGYTF
TRBV2	TRBJ2-5	CASSEASPRETQYF
TRBV2	TRBJ1-3	CASSDRVVGNTIYF
TRBV7-9	TRBJ2-4	CASSIAQGAKNIQYF
TRBV19	TRBJ2-3	CASTGGWSTDTQYF
TRBV18	TRBJ2-7	CASSPRQGEEQYF
TRBV27	TRBJ2-2	CASSSWGTGGTGELFF
TRBV5-1	TRBJ2-4	CASSPTGVGKNIQYF
TRBV7-9	TRBJ2-5	CASSFASPVRGETQYF
TRBV28	TRBJ2-3	CASSLRGGDGYTQYF
TRBV6-4	TRBJ1-5	CASSDSGGQPQHF
TRBV6-6	TRBJ2-1	CASSYLAGVGNEQFF
TRBV2	TRBJ1-4	CASRTTGAQEKLFF
TRBV7-3	TRBJ2-3	CASSHSSGQGADTQYF
TRBV29-1	TRBJ1-5	CSVRDRDQPQHF
TRBV29-1	TRBJ2-3	CSARRVSAASTDTQYF
TRBV18	TRBJ2-7	CASSLGAGGDSYEQYF
TRBV7-8	TRBJ1-2	CASSLRDRSFNYGYTF
TRBV27	TRBJ2-1	CASSPLGAGQFF
TRBV18	TRBJ1-1	CASSPETEAFF
TRBV18	TRBJ2-1	CASSPPLGSGSYNEQFF
TRBV7-9	TRBJ1-1	CASSLAGDRSFEAFF
TRBV11-2	TRBJ2-7	CASSLADRYEQYF
TRBV30	TRBJ2-7	CAWSPLGGTYEQYF
TRBV11-1	TRBJ1-1	CASSLVGRATEAFF
TRBV19	TRBJ2-2	CASSIGGVLAGELFF
TRBV6-2/TRBV6-3	TRBJ2-5	CASSYGTVETQYF
TRBV6-5	TRBJ2-5	CASRTSGAWETQYF
TRBV5-5	TRBJ2-2	CASRGQVPNTGELFF